This is a list of T cell receptor beta chains from one sample in a study of OX40 agonist ivuxolimab in advanced cancers. TCRdb's table, derived via immunoSEQ multiplex PCR, lists solely in-frame clones and lacks some. The profile shows about 50,000 clones, roughly 90% of them singletons. Specimen: CD4+ or CD8+ T cells sorted from blood, collected in a trial of the OX40 agonist ivuxolimab. Receptors originate from an adult with an advanced solid tumor such as melanoma, head and neck, liver or kidney cancer. Each CDR3 is given with its conserved first and last residue. D genes are given only for firm matches. Part of the rows lack a size; the others show once, few, many or a class for expanded clones.

j_call: TRBJ2-7
v_call: TRBV28
clone_size: -
d_call: -
cdr3_nt: TGTGCCAGCAGCGCAGAACTTGACAGCTCCTACGAGCAGTACTTC
cdr3_aa: CASSAELDSSYEQYF

j_call: TRBJ1-4
v_call: TRBV27
clone_size: -
d_call: TRBD1
cdr3_nt: TGTGCCTCCCGACAGGGTAATGCTAATGAAAAACTGTTTTTT
cdr3_aa: CASRQGNANEKLFF

j_call: TRBJ1-1
v_call: TRBV6-5
clone_size: -
d_call: -
cdr3_nt: TGTGCCAGCAGTTACTCGCTCGGAGGGAGCCAGGGTGAAGCTTTCTTT
cdr3_aa: CASSYSLGGSQGEAFF

j_call: TRBJ2-3
v_call: TRBV19
clone_size: -
d_call: -
cdr3_nt: TGTGCCAGTAGTATATTTGCGGGGCACGGAGATACGCAGTATTTT
cdr3_aa: CASSIFAGHGDTQYF

j_call: TRBJ2-7
v_call: TRBV30
clone_size: -
d_call: -
cdr3_nt: TGTGCCTGGAGTACAGTAAACCCCTACGAGCAGTACTTC
cdr3_aa: CAWSTVNPYEQYF

j_call: TRBJ2-7
v_call: TRBV5-1
clone_size: -
d_call: TRBD1
cdr3_nt: TGCGCCAGCAGCTTGGCCAGGGGGAGCTACGAGCAGTACTTC
cdr3_aa: CASSLARGSYEQYF

j_call: TRBJ2-7
v_call: TRBV9
clone_size: -
d_call: TRBD1
cdr3_nt: TGTGCCAGCAGCCCGTGGGACAGGGGGCTCGGGTACGAGCAGTACTTC
cdr3_aa: CASSPWDRGLGYEQYF

j_call: TRBJ1-5
v_call: TRBV27
clone_size: -
d_call: -
cdr3_nt: TGTGCCAGCAGTTTCTCCCACCGGGGCAATCAGCCCCAGCATTTT
cdr3_aa: CASSFSHRGNQPQHF

j_call: TRBJ2-7
v_call: TRBV29-1
clone_size: -
d_call: TRBD1
cdr3_nt: TGCAGCGTAGAGACAGGGGCCGCCTACGAGCAGTACTTC
cdr3_aa: CSVETGAAYEQYF

j_call: TRBJ2-1
v_call: TRBV7-6
clone_size: -
d_call: -
cdr3_nt: TGTGCCAGCAGCTTATTCCTCGTGGGCAATGAGCAGTTCTTC
cdr3_aa: CASSLFLVGNEQFF

j_call: TRBJ2-7
v_call: TRBV6-5
clone_size: -
d_call: -
cdr3_nt: TGTGCCAGCAGTTACTCGAATTTGTGGTACTTC
cdr3_aa: CASSYSNLWYF

j_call: TRBJ1-1
v_call: TRBV5-5
clone_size: once
d_call: -
cdr3_nt: TGTGCCAGCAGCTTGGGGACAACGAACACTGAAGCTTTCTTT
cdr3_aa: CASSLGTTNTEAFF

j_call: TRBJ1-5
v_call: TRBV7-9
clone_size: -
d_call: -
cdr3_nt: TGTGCCAGCAGCTCGGGGACGGAGCGCTATCAGCCCCAGCATTTT
cdr3_aa: CASSSGTERYQPQHF

j_call: TRBJ1-1
v_call: TRBV19
clone_size: -
d_call: TRBD1
cdr3_nt: TGTGCCAGTAGTGCGACAGGGATAACTGAAGCTTTCTTT
cdr3_aa: CASSATGITEAFF

j_call: TRBJ2-1
v_call: TRBV6-5
clone_size: -
d_call: -
cdr3_nt: TGTGCCAGCAGTTACTCGCGACAGTTGCAGTTCTTC
cdr3_aa: CASSYSRQLQFF

j_call: TRBJ2-3
v_call: TRBV19
clone_size: once
d_call: -
cdr3_nt: TGTGCCAGTAGAGAGACAGGTCCCACAGATACGCAGTATTTT
cdr3_aa: CASRETGPTDTQYF

j_call: TRBJ1-5
v_call: TRBV19
clone_size: -
d_call: -
cdr3_nt: TGTGCCAGTAGTCTCCCAATGGGGATAAATCAGCCCCAGCATTTT
cdr3_aa: CASSLPMGINQPQHF

j_call: TRBJ1-5
v_call: TRBV28
clone_size: -
d_call: TRBD1
cdr3_nt: TGTGCCAGCAGTTTTGGACAGGGATTTCAGCCCCAGCATTTT
cdr3_aa: CASSFGQGFQPQHF

j_call: TRBJ2-2
v_call: TRBV9
clone_size: -
d_call: -
cdr3_nt: TGTGCCAGCAGCGTTACCGGAGACTCCGTTACCGGGGAGCTGTTTTTT
cdr3_aa: CASSVTGDSVTGELFF

j_call: TRBJ1-2
v_call: TRBV4-1
clone_size: -
d_call: TRBD1
cdr3_nt: TGCGCCAGCAGCCAAGAAGGGACAGATGGCTATGGCTACACCTTC
cdr3_aa: CASSQEGTDGYGYTF

j_call: TRBJ1-1
v_call: TRBV7-9
clone_size: -
d_call: -
cdr3_nt: TGTGCCAGCAGCTTATACAGGGAGAGTACTTTCTTT
cdr3_aa: CASSLYRESTFF

j_call: TRBJ1-5
v_call: TRBV19
clone_size: -
d_call: -
cdr3_nt: TGTGCCAGTAGCCACCTCGGGGAATCAAATCAGCCCCAGCATTTT
cdr3_aa: CASSHLGESNQPQHF

j_call: TRBJ2-1
v_call: TRBV18
clone_size: -
d_call: -
cdr3_nt: TGTGCCAGCTCACCACCGTCGGACAATGAGCAGTTCTTC
cdr3_aa: CASSPPSDNEQFF

j_call: TRBJ2-7
v_call: TRBV5-4
clone_size: -
d_call: TRBD1
cdr3_nt: TGTGCCAGCAGCAGACAAGGGACAGGGACCTACGAGCAGTACTTC
cdr3_aa: CASSRQGTGTYEQYF

j_call: TRBJ1-3
v_call: TRBV5-1
clone_size: -
d_call: -
cdr3_nt: TGCGCCAGCAGCATGACAGGTGGATCCCTAAACACCATATATTTT
cdr3_aa: CASSMTGGSLNTIYF

j_call: TRBJ1-1
v_call: TRBV4-3
clone_size: -
d_call: TRBD1
cdr3_nt: TGCGCCAGCAGCCAGGCGGGACAGGGCTACACTGAAGCTTTCTTT
cdr3_aa: CASSQAGQGYTEAFF

j_call: TRBJ1-1
v_call: TRBV4-1
clone_size: -
d_call: -
cdr3_nt: TGCGCCAGCAGCCAAGCCCCGGTTTTGAACACTGAAGCTTTCTTT
cdr3_aa: CASSQAPVLNTEAFF

j_call: TRBJ2-5
v_call: TRBV13
clone_size: -
d_call: TRBD2
cdr3_nt: TGTGCCAGCAGCGCCCGCACTAGCGGGAGAGTCCAAGAGACCCAGTACTTC
cdr3_aa: CASSARTSGRVQETQYF

j_call: TRBJ1-6
v_call: TRBV30
clone_size: -
d_call: -
cdr3_nt: TGTGCCTGGGGGGGGGAGTATAATTCACCCCTCCACTTT
cdr3_aa: CAWGGEYNSPLHF

j_call: TRBJ2-7
v_call: TRBV15
clone_size: -
d_call: -
cdr3_nt: TGTGCCACCAGCAGGGGCCCAAGGGGCGCTACCTACGAGCAGTACTTC
cdr3_aa: CATSRGPRGATYEQYF

j_call: TRBJ2-7
v_call: TRBV9
clone_size: once
d_call: -
cdr3_nt: TGTGCCAGCAGCGGGCTAGCAGACTCCTACGAGCAGTACTTC
cdr3_aa: CASSGLADSYEQYF

j_call: TRBJ2-7
v_call: TRBV28
clone_size: once
d_call: -
cdr3_nt: TGTGCCAGCAGTTTAGAAGCAGGGGACGAGCAGTACTTC
cdr3_aa: CASSLEAGDEQYF

j_call: TRBJ1-4
v_call: TRBV5-6
clone_size: -
d_call: -
cdr3_nt: TGTGCCAGCAGCGTAGTTGCAACTAATGAAAAACTGTTTTTT
cdr3_aa: CASSVVATNEKLFF

j_call: TRBJ1-2
v_call: TRBV19
clone_size: -
d_call: -
cdr3_nt: TGTGCCAGTAGTATAGATCTTGGGTCTAACTATGGCTACACCTTC
cdr3_aa: CASSIDLGSNYGYTF

j_call: TRBJ2-1
v_call: TRBV9
clone_size: -
d_call: TRBD2
cdr3_nt: TGTGCCAGCAGCGTCGACCAACTAGCGGGGCGGTACAATGAGCAGTTCTTC
cdr3_aa: CASSVDQLAGRYNEQFF

j_call: TRBJ2-1
v_call: TRBV9
clone_size: -
d_call: -
cdr3_nt: TGTGCCAGCAGCGTAGTTGGGGGGCAGGATGAGCAGTTCTTC
cdr3_aa: CASSVVGGQDEQFF

j_call: TRBJ2-2
v_call: TRBV2
clone_size: -
d_call: -
cdr3_nt: TGTGCCAGCAGTGAAGCGGGGGCTGGGGAGCTGTTTTTT
cdr3_aa: CASSEAGAGELFF

j_call: TRBJ1-5
v_call: TRBV28
clone_size: -
d_call: TRBD1
cdr3_nt: TGTGCCAGCAGTTTAGACAGGGGGAATCAGCCCCAGCATTTT
cdr3_aa: CASSLDRGNQPQHF

j_call: TRBJ2-7
v_call: TRBV7-2
clone_size: -
d_call: -
cdr3_nt: TGTGCCAGCAGCGAGGGACCGCCTGACGCCTACGAGCAGTACTTC
cdr3_aa: CASSEGPPDAYEQYF